Listed here is a single T cell receptor (beta chain). This specimen belongs to a study of blood T cells in healthy people across ages. This CDR3 comprises 15 residues. Germline CDR1 and CDR2: SGHVS and FNYEAQ. Trimming removed 2 bases at V and 7 bases at J, with 18 bases between. Sample-barcoded 5' priming and a J-beta primer mix drove a second PCR of about 7 to 11 cycles. Every sample returned 2.5 million or more CDR3-containing paired-end reads. In TCRdb, the 5' RACE reads were re-called with MiXCR into one record per CDR3 protein. The sample shows some 1,500,000 distinct CDR3 sequences, approximately 43% of them seen only once.

This chain joins TRBV7-6 and TRBJ2-7; a weak D match, TRBD2 (5 bases). This receptor was taken from a woman between 18 and 29 years old in good health. Material for sequencing was blood. In DNA, the CDR3 is TGTGCCAGCAGCTTAATAGGGAGTTTAAACAATGAGCAGTACTTC. Translating gives CASSLIGSLNNEQYF. Complete variable domain (other parts from reference TRBV7-6 and TRBJ2-7): GAGVSQSPRYKVTKRGQDVALRCDPISGHVSLYWYRQALGQGPEFLTYFNYEAQQDKSGLPNDRFSAERPEGSISTLTIQRTEQRDSAMYRCASSLIGSLNNEQYFGPGTRLTVT.